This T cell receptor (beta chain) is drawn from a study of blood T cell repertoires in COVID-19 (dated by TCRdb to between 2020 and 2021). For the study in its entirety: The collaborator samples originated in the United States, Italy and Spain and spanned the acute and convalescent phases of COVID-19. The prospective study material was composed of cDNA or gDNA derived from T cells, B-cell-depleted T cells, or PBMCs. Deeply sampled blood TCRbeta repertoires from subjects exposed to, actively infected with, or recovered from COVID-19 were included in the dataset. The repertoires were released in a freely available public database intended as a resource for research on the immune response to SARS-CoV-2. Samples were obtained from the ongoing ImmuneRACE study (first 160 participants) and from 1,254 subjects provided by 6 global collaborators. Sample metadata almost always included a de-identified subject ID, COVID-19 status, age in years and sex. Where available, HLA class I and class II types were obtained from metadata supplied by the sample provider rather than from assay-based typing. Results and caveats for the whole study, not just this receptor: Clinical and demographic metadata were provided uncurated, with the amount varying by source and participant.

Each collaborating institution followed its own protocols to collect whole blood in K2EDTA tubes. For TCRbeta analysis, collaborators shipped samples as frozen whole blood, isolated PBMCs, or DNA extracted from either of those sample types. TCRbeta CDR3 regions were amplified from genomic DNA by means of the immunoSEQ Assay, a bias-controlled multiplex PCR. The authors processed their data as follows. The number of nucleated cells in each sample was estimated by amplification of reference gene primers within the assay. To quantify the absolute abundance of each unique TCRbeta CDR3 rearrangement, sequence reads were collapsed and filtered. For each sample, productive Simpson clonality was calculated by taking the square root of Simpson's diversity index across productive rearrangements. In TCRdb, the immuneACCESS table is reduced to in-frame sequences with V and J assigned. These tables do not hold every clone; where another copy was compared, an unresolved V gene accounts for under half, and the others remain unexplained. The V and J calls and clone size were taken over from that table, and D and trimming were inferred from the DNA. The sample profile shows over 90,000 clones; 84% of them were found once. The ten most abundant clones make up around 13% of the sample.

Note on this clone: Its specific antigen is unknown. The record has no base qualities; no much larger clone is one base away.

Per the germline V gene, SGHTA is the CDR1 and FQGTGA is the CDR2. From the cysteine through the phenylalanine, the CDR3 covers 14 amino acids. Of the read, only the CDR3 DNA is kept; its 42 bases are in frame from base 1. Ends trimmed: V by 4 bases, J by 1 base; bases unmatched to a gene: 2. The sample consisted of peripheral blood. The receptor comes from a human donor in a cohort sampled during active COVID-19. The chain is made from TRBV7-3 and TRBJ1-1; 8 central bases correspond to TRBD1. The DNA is TGTGCCAGCAGCTCCCAGGGGGCGAACACTGAAGCTTTCTTT. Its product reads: CASSSQGANTEAFF.